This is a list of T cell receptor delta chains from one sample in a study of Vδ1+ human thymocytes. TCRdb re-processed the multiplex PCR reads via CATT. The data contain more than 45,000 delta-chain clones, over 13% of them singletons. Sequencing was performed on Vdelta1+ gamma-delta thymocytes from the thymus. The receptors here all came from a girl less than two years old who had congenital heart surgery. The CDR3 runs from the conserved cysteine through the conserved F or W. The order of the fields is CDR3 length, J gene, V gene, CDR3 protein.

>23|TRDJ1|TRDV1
CALGVSGGPLTGGYSQYTDKLIF
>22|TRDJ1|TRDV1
CALGEVESRPIFGDMGPDKLIF
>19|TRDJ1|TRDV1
CALGESPSRYWGITDKLIF
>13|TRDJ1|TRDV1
CALGEGEWAKLIF
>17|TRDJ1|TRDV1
CALGTIFLGPYTDKLIF
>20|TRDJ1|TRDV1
CALGVYKLVLGYKYTDKLIF
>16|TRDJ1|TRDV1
CALGEFGPLRTDKLIF
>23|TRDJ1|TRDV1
CALKGTRGINFENTGGYTDKLIF
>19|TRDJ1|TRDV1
CALGESYQFKRGDTDKLIF
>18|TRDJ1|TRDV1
CALGELNLLSHPGDKLIF
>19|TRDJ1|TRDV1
CALGEPALLLGGHMDKLIF
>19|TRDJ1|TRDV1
CALNTFLTGGYGGNDKLIF
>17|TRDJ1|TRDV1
CALGGSSPTQNDDKLIF
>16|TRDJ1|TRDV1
CALGDLSGDKTDKLIF
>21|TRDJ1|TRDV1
CALGDPGPLGDGVIVTDKLIF
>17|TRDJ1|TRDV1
CALGELALSWGTGGLIF
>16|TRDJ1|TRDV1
CALGETGLGDTDKLIF
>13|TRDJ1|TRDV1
CALGSGALDKLIF
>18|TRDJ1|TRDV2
CACCRMGPTLPDTDKLIF
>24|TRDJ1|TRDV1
CALGEQSYPSCGGEWGIRTDKLIF
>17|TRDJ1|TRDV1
CALGEATGGPHTDKLIF
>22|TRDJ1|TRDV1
CALGDTGESYVGGLVRTDKLIF
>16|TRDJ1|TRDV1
CALGELHWGAPGKLIF
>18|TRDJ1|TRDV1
CALEFSPLGDWRTDKLIF
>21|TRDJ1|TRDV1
CALGASRFSYSSGGYADKLIF
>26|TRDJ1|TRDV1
CALGGRVLPTGTGGYYNPKYTDKLIF
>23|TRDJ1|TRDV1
CALGGPFPTTGGSRIPYTDKLIF
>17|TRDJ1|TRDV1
CALGSRPSPTAYGKLIF
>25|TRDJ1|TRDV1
CALGILPSYVPKGDTRSPRTDKLIF
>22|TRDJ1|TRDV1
CALGESWHAPYTGGPYTDKLIF
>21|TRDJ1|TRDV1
CALGEAFLHWGIRGDTDKLIF
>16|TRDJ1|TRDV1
CALGDNSHGPQDKLIF
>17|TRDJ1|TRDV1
CALGEVLGGSDTDKLIF
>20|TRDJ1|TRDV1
CALGELNGFLHAGDADKLIF
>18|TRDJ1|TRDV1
CALGELATRDGRTDKLIF
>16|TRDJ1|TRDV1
CALDVYSSSRTDKLIF
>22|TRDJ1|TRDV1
CALGVPPTNHTGGYADTDKLIF
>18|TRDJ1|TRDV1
CALGELRGGCVYTDKLIF
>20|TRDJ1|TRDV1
CALGGPQRSLYWGFTDKLIF
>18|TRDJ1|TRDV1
CALGELTTGGYGFDKLIF
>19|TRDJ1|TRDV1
CALGVRRNPVLHYTGKLIF
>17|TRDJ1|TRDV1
CALGGFPSPPDWWKLIF
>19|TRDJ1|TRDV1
CALGAPSFPGIIYTDKLIF
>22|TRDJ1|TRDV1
CALGELANFLYGDWGTVDKLIF
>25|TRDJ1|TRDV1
CALGERTGFLTGAPRLRPKTDKLIF
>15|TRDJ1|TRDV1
CALGGRVWYTYKLIF
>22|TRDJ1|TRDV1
CALGTPSPVTGGYEEFTDKLIF
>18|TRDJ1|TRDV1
CALGELKVVLGDTDKLIF
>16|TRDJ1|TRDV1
CALGEHGDNYTDKLIF
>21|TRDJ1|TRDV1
CALGESVLRFVLGGHTDKLIF
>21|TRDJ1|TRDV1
CALGERRTGGYVGSYTDKLIF
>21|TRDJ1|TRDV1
CALGEVWPSGWGVEYTDKLIF
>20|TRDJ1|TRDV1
CALGGAFLRPTGGYVDKLIF
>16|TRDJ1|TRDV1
CALGDPSGWSGDKLIF